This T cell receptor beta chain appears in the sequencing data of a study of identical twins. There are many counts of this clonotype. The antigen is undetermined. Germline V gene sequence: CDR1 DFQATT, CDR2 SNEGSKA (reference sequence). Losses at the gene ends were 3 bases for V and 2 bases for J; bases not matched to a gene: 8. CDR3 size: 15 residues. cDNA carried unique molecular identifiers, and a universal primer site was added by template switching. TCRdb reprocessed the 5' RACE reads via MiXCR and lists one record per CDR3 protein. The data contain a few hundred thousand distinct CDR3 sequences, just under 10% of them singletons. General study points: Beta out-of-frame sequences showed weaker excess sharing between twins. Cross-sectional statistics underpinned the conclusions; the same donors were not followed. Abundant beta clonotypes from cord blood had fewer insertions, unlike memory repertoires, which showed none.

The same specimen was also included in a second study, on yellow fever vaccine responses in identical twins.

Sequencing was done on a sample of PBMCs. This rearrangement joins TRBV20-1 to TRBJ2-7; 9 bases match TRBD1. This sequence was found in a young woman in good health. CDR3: CSARGDRESTYEQYF. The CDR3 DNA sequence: TGCAGTGCTAGGGGGGACAGGGAATCGACCTACGAGCAGTACTTC.